This TCR beta chain originates from a study of T cells expressing NK-cell markers (dated by TCRdb to the early 2020s). Study-wide context: TCR beta-chain repertoires were profiled in sorted CD3+CD56+NKG2C+, CD3+CD56+NKG2C- and CD3+CD56-NKG2C+ T-cell subsets from roughly eight donors. The study sequenced eight donors, all healthy volunteers chosen at random: three men and five women. Of the eight sequenced donors, seven were found to be HCMV-seropositive and one was found to be HCMV-seronegative. Illumina HiSeq 2000/2500, MiSeq or NextSeq was used to sequence libraries as 2 x 150 bp reads.

A commercial ELISA kit detecting HCMV-specific IgG in serum was used to determine HCMV serostatus. Peripheral blood mononuclear cells were isolated from blood by Ficoll density gradient centrifugation. Here is what the overall study found, with its caveats: It remained unclear whether the expanded NKG2C-expressing T cell clones were specific for HCMV antigens. In six donors, the dominant CD3+CD56+NKG2C+ clonotypes were among the top 10 CD8+ clonotypes and accounted for roughly 1.0-7.5% of CD8+ T cells. Those dominant clonotypes were again the most abundant among CD3+CD56-NKG2C+ cells in several donors, at about 25-60.1%.

As for this clonotype: Its antigen has not been determined.

TCRdb shows the sequencer as Illumina HiSeq 2000. The TCR beta cDNA libraries were made using 5'RACE template switching, a step that added both a universal primer site and unique molecular identifiers. Synthesis of cDNA was primed from the TCR beta constant segment and was followed by two consecutive PCR amplification steps. As for the original processing: MIGEC handled demultiplexing of the reads and grouping by UMI, while MiTCR was used to assemble and quantify clonotypes. To remove erroneous sequences, TCR cDNA sequences were retained only when supported by two or more reads. The tcR package was used for downstream repertoire analysis, with clonotypes matched between fractions based on CDR3 nucleotide sequence plus V segment. VDJmatch was used to annotate antigen specificity against VDJdb, with one amino acid substitution in CDR3 permitted. TCRdb reprocessed the reads into one record per CDR3 protein sequence, lacking DNA. TCRdb's processing, not the authors', yielded these V and J calls. The table of this sample itemizes 120,000 to 150,000 distinct CDR3 sequences. The top ten clones comprise approximately 12% of the sample.

The CDR3 runs 14 amino acids, cysteine and phenylalanine included. No nucleotide data were recorded. CDR1 and CDR2 (DFQATT, SNEGSKA) derive from the germline V gene (reference sequence). Input material: blood T cells: a sorted CD56 or NKG2C T cell subset, CD4+ or CD8+ T cells, or bulk PBMC T cells (not recorded which). The source of this sequence is a man aged 18-30 years in good health. Donor details come from another sample of the same person, matched by shared clones. Here the chain combines TRBV20-1 and TRBJ2-1; without DNA, the TCRdb call of TRBD1 cannot be checked. Here the CDR3 is given as CSAMIPSPYNEQFF.